The 32 T cell receptor beta chains below all came from one sample that was sequenced in a study of human T cells and chemical hapten exposure (TCRdb year 2021). Total RNA was extracted from unfractionated whole blood that had been collected in Tempus Blood RNA tubes. Library preparation attached unique molecular identifiers to individual cDNA molecules for quantitative, reproducible TCR counting. TCRdb cleaned the public reads at Q25 with fastp, built clones with MiXCR and kept in-frame beta chains. One record per CDR3 amino acid sequence lists the most common genes and DNA. The sample data list 120,000 or so distinct CDR3 sequences, and 8.5% to 9% of these were observed just once. Jointly, the top ten make up 1.4% of the sample. The material sequenced was whole blood. These receptors were taken from a human donor in good health. Some clones in this sample may be carry-over from other donors' samples. Donor details come from another sample of the same person, matched by shared clones.

The chain recombines TRBV20-1 with TRBJ2-2, with 9 bases matching TRBD2. CDR3 length equals 15 residues. The V gene end was trimmed by 5 bases and the J gene end by 7 bases; junction bases not matched to a gene: 11. CDR1 is DFQATT, CDR2 SNEGSKA, per germline (reference sequence). CDR3 sequence: CSALIAGDAFGELFF. In nucleotides, the CDR3 is TGCAGTGCTCTAATAGCGGGGGACGCTTTCGGGGAGCTGTTTTTT.

This clonotype was detected only once. Being one base from a much bigger clone, this may be a read error. J is TRBJ2-5 and V is TRBV15, with D uncertain. The CDR3 contains 16 residues. The V gene's germline CDR1 is LNHNV and CDR2 YYDKDF (reference sequence). The V gene lost 3 bases and the J gene lost 2 bases, with 16 bases spanning the gap. CDR3 residues: CATSSVLGVNQETQYF. In DNA form, the CDR3 reads TGTGCCACCAGCAGTGTCTTGGGTGTTAATCAAGAGACCCAGTACTTC.

This clonotype has at least ten counts. This chain connects TRBV6-1 to TRBJ2-7; 7 positions agree with TRBD2. The CDR3 extends over 13 amino acids. Germline V gene sequence: CDR1 MNHNS, CDR2 SASEGT. V was pared by 8 bases and J by 5 bases, with 9 bases of the junction left unmatched. In DNA form, the CDR3 reads TGTGCCAGCGAGGCGGGAGATCAGGACGAGCAGTACTTC. Translation: CASEAGDQDEQYF.

At least ten counts were recorded for this clonotype. CDR3 DNA sequence: TGTGCCAGCAGCGTATTATGGACAGGGGGCAAATTTAGGACTGAAGCTTTCTTT. This sequence encodes CASSVLWTGGKFRTEAFF. The chain employs TRBV7-9 and TRBJ1-1, with 11 bases aligning to TRBD1. CDR3 length: 18 residues. The V and J ends lost 5 bases and 5 bases, in that order; junction bases with no gene match: 16. From germline, CDR1 is SEHNR and CDR2 FQNEAQ (reference sequence).

This rearrangement joins TRBV6-6 to TRBJ1-1; a possible D gene is TRBD1 (6 bases). The CDR3 length is 12 residues. The germline V gene encodes CDR1 MNHNY and CDR2 SVGAGI (reference sequence). V was trimmed by 6 bases and J by 7 bases, leaving 12 bases between them. The chain's CDR3 is CASRRTEGEAFF. CDR3 nucleotides: TGTGCCAGCAGAAGGACAGAGGGTGAAGCTTTCTTT.

The chain links TRBV7-2 to TRBJ1-2; D is undetermined. In germline, CDR1 is SGHTA, CDR2 FQGNSA. The CDR3 is made up of 14 amino acids. Trimming pared 0 bases from V and 3 bases from J, leaving 8 bases between. The CDR3 sequence: CASSLAKGYYGYTF. The DNA of the CDR3 is TGTGCCAGCAGCTTAGCGAAAGGTTACTATGGCTACACCTTC. Together with reference TRBV7-2 and TRBJ1-2, the CDR3 gives the full variable domain: GAGVSQSPSNKVTEKGKDVELRCDPISGHTALYWYRQSLGQGLEFLIYFQGNSAPDKSGLPSDRFSAERTGGSVSTLTIQRTQQEDSAVYLCASSLAKGYYGYTFGSGTRLTVV.

This clonotype has at least ten counts. The genes are TRBV18 and TRBJ2-7; 7 bases map to TRBD1. The CDR3 is made up of 14 amino acids. With V trimmed by 2 bases and J by 12 bases, 13 bases remained unmatched. Per the germline V gene, CDR1 is KGHSH and CDR2 is LQKENI. The CDR3: CASSPRDSPLRTYF. The CDR3 DNA sequence: TGTGCCAGCTCACCAAGGGACAGCCCATTGAGGACGTACTTC. Using reference TRBV18 and TRBJ2-7 for the parts outside the CDR3, the full variable domain is NAGVMQNPRHLVRRRGQEARLRCSPMKGHSHVYWYRQLPEEGLKFMVYLQKENIIDESGMPKERFSAEFPKEGPSILRIQQVVRGDSAAYFCASSPRDSPLRTYFGPGTRLTVT.

The chain couples TRBV19 to TRBJ1-2; D call uncertain. The CDR3 extends over 16 amino acids. CDR1 LNHDA and CDR2 SQIVND come from the germline V gene (reference sequence). V lost 6 bases and J lost 6, with 23 bases in between. The CDR3 DNA is TGTGCCAGTAGCCGTGGTTCCGGAGGTTATGGTGATGGCTACACCTTC. Translated: CASSRGSGGYGDGYTF. Complete variable domain (other parts from reference TRBV19 and TRBJ1-2): DGGITQSPKYLFRKEGQNVTLSCEQNLNHDAMYWYRQDPGQGLRLIYYSQIVNDFQKGDIAEGYSVSREKKESFPLTVTSAQKNPTAFYLCASSRGSGGYGDGYTFGSGTRLTVV.

J is TRBJ1-1 and V is TRBV7-9, with D perhaps matching TRBD1 (6 bases). The CDR3 has 14 amino acids. The germline CDR1 and CDR2 sequences are SEHNR and FQNEAQ (reference sequence). The ends were cut back, 6 bases at V and 2 bases at J, with 13 bases in the middle. CDR3 loop: CASRSGQTNTEAFF. The CDR3 DNA is TGTGCCAGCAGATCAGGACAGACCAACACTGAAGCTTTCTTT.

This clonotype was seen repeatedly, ten times or more. V and J are TRBV10-1 and TRBJ2-5; D not certain. Germline V CDR1 and CDR2: WNHNN, SYGVQD (reference sequence). The CDR3 length is 16 residues. Trimming left V 3 bases short and J 0 bases short, with 14 bases between. In DNA, the CDR3 is TGCGCCAGCAGTGATATGGACGTACGGTACCAAGAGACCCAGTACTTC. It translates to CASSDMDVRYQETQYF.

The table lists this clonotype with a few counts. The J gene is TRBJ2-7, the V gene TRBV2, with TRBD1 identical over 9 bases. CDR1 is SNHLY and CDR2 is FYNNEI in the germline V gene. This CDR3 spans 14 amino acids. The trim removed 7 bases at V and 5 bases at J, leaving 9 bases unmatched. In DNA form, the CDR3 reads TGTGCCAGCATGAGGACAGGGGTACAGGACGAGCAGTACTTC. It encodes CASMRTGVQDEQYF. Full variable domain (remainder filled in from reference TRBV2 and TRBJ2-7): EPEVTQTPSHQVTQMGQEVILRCVPISNHLYFYWYRQILGQKVEFLVSFYNNEISEKSEIFDDQFSVERPDGSNFTLKIRSTKLEDSAMYFCASMRTGVQDEQYFGPGTRLTVT.

The genes are TRBV15 and TRBJ2-7, with a weak D call TRBD1 (7 bases). V lost 0 bases, J lost 2 bases, and 20 bases lay in between. The CDR3 length is 18 residues. Germline CDR1 reads LNHNV; CDR2 reads YYDKDF (reference sequence). CDR3 nucleotides: TGTGCCACCAGCAGAGAGAGTAATCAGGCGGGGACAGCCTACGAGCAGTACTTC. Translating gives CATSRESNQAGTAYEQYF.

This clonotype has at least ten counts. V and J are TRBV12-3 or TRBV12-4 and TRBJ1-1; D not resolved. The V end lost 5 bases, the J end lost 4 bases, and 14 bases lay between the germline ends. The CDR3 loop spans 14 amino acids. The DNA for the CDR3 is TGTGCCAGCAGTCCCCGTAAGGAGGGCACTGAAGCTTTCTTT. It translates to CASSPRKEGTEAFF.

This clonotype was seen at least ten times. The CDR3 protein is CASTTEGLAVNEAKNIQYF. DNA for the CDR3: TGTGCCAGCACAACCGAGGGACTAGCGGTAAACGAAGCCAAAAACATTCAGTACTTC. This chain connects TRBV2 to TRBJ2-4; 11 nucleotides align to TRBD2. Germline CDR1 reads SNHLY; CDR2 reads FYNNEI. V lost 7 bases, J lost 0 bases, and 14 bases stayed unmatched. The CDR3 loop spans 19 amino acids.

This clonotype was counted many times. The chain employs TRBV6-5 and TRBJ2-1; no firm D call. CDR3 length: 15 amino acids. Trimming pared 5 bases from V and 3 bases from J, leaving 14 bases between. The germline gives CDR1 MNHEY, CDR2 SVGAGI. The CDR3 sequence: CASSMKIEIYNEQFF. The CDR3 DNA reads TGTGCCAGCAGTATGAAGATCGAGATCTACAATGAGCAGTTCTTC.

This clonotype has a handful of counts. The rearrangement links TRBV27 to TRBJ2-2, with 7 bases that match TRBD2. CDR1 and CDR2 (germline): MNHEY, SMNVEV (reference sequence). V lost 6 bases to trimming and J lost 4 bases; unmatched junction nucleotides: 11. The CDR3 covers 16 residues. The CDR3 sequence is CASSSLGGSVTGELFF. The CDR3 DNA is TGTGCCAGCAGCAGCCTGGGCGGGAGCGTCACCGGGGAGCTGTTTTTT.

This clonotype has a count of ten or more. The CDR3 region has the DNA TGTGCCAGCAGCGTAGCGGGGGCGAGGGGGTCCACTGAAGCTTTCTTT. It codes for CASSVAGARGSTEAFF. The chain employs TRBV9 and TRBJ1-1; D may be TRBD1 (6 bases). CDR1 is SGDLS, CDR2 YYNGEE, per germline. The CDR3 contains 16 residues. Trimming removed 0 bases from V and 4 bases from J, with 16 bases in between. The entire variable domain, with the rest obtained from reference TRBV9 and TRBJ1-1, is as follows: DSGVTQTPKHLITATGQRVTLRCSPRSGDLSVYWYQQSLDQGLQFLIQYYNGEERAKGNILERFSAQQFPDLHSELNLSSLELGDSALYFCASSVAGARGSTEAFFGQGTRLTVV.

This clonotype was picked up a small number of times. This sequence joins TRBV7-9 and TRBJ2-3; D uncertain. Deletions cut 2 bases from V and 3 bases from J, with 12 bases between. This CDR3 comprises 15 residues. Per the germline V gene, CDR1 is SEHNR and CDR2 is FQNEAQ (reference sequence). The CDR3 loop is CASSLSSGLTDTQYF. The CDR3 nucleotides are TGTGCCAGCAGCTTATCCTCTGGGCTGACAGATACGCAGTATTTT.

The table lists this clonotype with a few counts. The V call is TRBV9, the J call TRBJ1-2; a possible D gene is TRBD1 (5 bases). Germline CDR1 reads SGDLS; CDR2 reads YYNGEE. CDR3 length equals 14 residues. With 6 bases removed from V and 1 base from J, the gap between germline ends came to 13 bases. CDR3 sequence: CASNPAGGNYGYTF. As DNA, the CDR3 is TGTGCCAGCAACCCGGCGGGGGGTAACTATGGCTACACCTTC.

This clonotype was observed a few times. V gene TRBV7-9 combines with J gene TRBJ2-7; tentative D call: TRBD1 (5 bases). CDR1 and CDR2 (germline): SEHNR, FQNEAQ (reference sequence). V was pared by 4 bases and J by 4 bases, with 20 bases between. The CDR3 is 16 amino acids. Written as DNA, the CDR3 is TGTGCCAGCAGCTCCCATCAGTCAGGGCCACGGTACGAGCAGTACTTC. It codes for CASSSHQSGPRYEQYF.

About this clonotype: A much more abundant neighbour one base away suggests this may be a read error. The chain is built from TRBV4-1 and TRBJ1-2; tentative D call: TRBD1 (6 bases). From germline, CDR1 is MGHRA and CDR2 YSYEKL. CDR3 length: 16 residues. The DNA of the CDR3 is TGCGCCAGCAGCCAAGATTTTCCGGGGGCTGGCTATGGCTACATCTTC. As protein: CASSQDFPGAGYGYIF.

This clonotype was picked up many times. The J gene is TRBJ2-2, the V gene TRBV5-4, with 9 nucleotides matching TRBD1. Trimming cost V 3 bases and J 7 bases; bases outside gene matches: 10. This CDR3 region has 16 residues. The germline CDR1 and CDR2 sequences are SGHNT and YYREEE (reference sequence). The CDR3 spells CASSSGIQGASGELFF. The CDR3 DNA follows: TGTGCCAGCAGCTCTGGTATACAGGGGGCAAGCGGGGAGCTGTTTTTT. The whole variable domain, filled in from reference TRBV5-4 and TRBJ2-2, reads ETGVTQSPTHLIKTRGQQVTLRCSSQSGHNTVSWYQQALGQGPQFIFQYYREEENGRGNFPPRFSGLQFPNYSSELNVNALELDDSALYLCASSSGIQGASGELFFGEGSRLTVL.

This clonotype came up many times. This chain uses TRBV27 with TRBJ1-4; D call uncertain. The V end lost 6 bases, the J end lost 6 bases, and 17 bases lay between the germline ends. Germline CDR1 and CDR2: MNHEY and SMNVEV (reference sequence). This CDR3 is built from 15 residues. CDR3: CASRGLRAEDEKLFF. Here the CDR3 DNA reads TGTGCCAGCAGAGGGCTGAGGGCAGAGGATGAAAAACTGTTTTTT. Drawing the rest from reference TRBV27 and TRBJ1-4, the complete variable domain is EAQVTQNPRYLITVTGKKLTVTCSQNMNHEYMSWYRQDPGLGLRQIYYSMNVEVTDKGDVPEGYKVSRKEKRNFPLILESPSPNQTSLYFCASRGLRAEDEKLFFGSGTQLSVL.

J is TRBJ1-1 and V is TRBV30, with 7 bases identical to TRBD1. V lost 6 bases and J lost 4; bases outside the gene matches: 8. This CDR3 region has 13 residues. CDR1 is GTSNPN and CDR2 is SVGIG in the germline V gene (reference sequence). This CDR3 reads CACGTGTATEAFF. The CDR3 nucleotides are TGTGCCTGTGGGACTGGGACAGCCACTGAAGCTTTCTTT.

J is TRBJ1-1 and V is TRBV13; no clear D gene. V was trimmed by 5 bases and J by 6 bases, leaving 4 bases between them. The CDR3 is 10 amino acids. The V gene's germline CDR1 is PRHDT and CDR2 FYEKMQ (reference sequence). DNA of the CDR3: TGTGCCAGCAGCCAAGCTGAAGCTTTCTTT. This sequence encodes CASSQAEAFF. Combining the CDR3 with reference TRBV13 and TRBJ1-1 gives the whole variable domain AAGVIQSPRHLIKEKRETATLKCYPIPRHDTVYWYQQGPGQDPQFLISFYEKMQSDKGSIPDRFSAQQFSDYHSELNMSSLELGDSALYFCASSQAEAFFGQGTRLTVV.

This clonotype was observed at least ten times. The chain recombines TRBV6-6 with TRBJ1-6; D call uncertain. The CDR3 runs 16 residues. The germline V gene has CDR1 MNHNY and CDR2 SVGAGI (reference sequence). V was shortened by 2 bases and J by 7 bases, with 15 bases between the two germline ends. CDR3 in DNA: TGTGCCAGCAGTTACCCCCGGGTAGGGATGAATTCACCCCTCCACTTT. It translates to CASSYPRVGMNSPLHF.

This clonotype was detected ten times or more. This rearrangement joins TRBV6-5 to TRBJ1-5; D call uncertain. Trimming removed 2 bases at V and 5 bases at J, with 13 bases between. CDR3 length equals 15 residues. Germline CDR1 MNHEY, CDR2 SVGAGI. CDR3 region: CASSYLAGRDQPQHF. The CDR3, as DNA: TGTGCCAGCAGTTACCTAGCAGGTCGGGATCAGCCCCAGCATTTT.

This clonotype was recorded many times. The chain is built from TRBV12-3 or TRBV12-4 and TRBJ1-1; the match to TRBD1 covers 11 bases. This CDR3 contains 15 residues. V was clipped by 6 bases and J by 0 bases; unmatched bases: 3. The CDR3 coding sequence is TGTGCCAGCAGGCGGACAGGGGGCATGAACACTGAAGCTTTCTTT. This translates into CASRRTGGMNTEAFF.

The chain joins TRBV29-1 to TRBJ2-1; 10 positions match TRBD1. V trimming: 6 bases; J trimming: 8 bases; junction bases outside the gene matches: 10. Germline CDR1 and CDR2: SQVTM and ANQGSEA. This CDR3 comprises 14 residues. In DNA, the CDR3 is TGCAGCGTCCCCTCCGGGACAGGGGTTGATGAGCAGTTCTTC. Its protein is CSVPSGTGVDEQFF.

The rearrangement joins TRBV10-2 to TRBJ1-2; unclear D gene. This CDR3 region has 14 residues. V dropped 3 bases and J dropped 3 bases, with 11 bases sitting between them. Germline V gives CDR1 WSHSY, CDR2 SAAADI. The CDR3 DNA reads as TGCGCCAGCAGTGACTCCTACAGACACTATGGCTACACCTTC. This codes for CASSDSYRHYGYTF.

The gene calls are TRBV28 and TRBJ2-1; 7 nucleotides line up with TRBD2. J lost 6 bases, V lost 6 bases, and 11 bases had no gene match. Germline assignment: CDR1 MDHEN and CDR2 SYDVKM. CDR3 length: 15 amino acids. CDR3 protein: CASRPGRTRPNEQFF. The CDR3 DNA reads TGTGCCAGCAGGCCCGGGAGGACCCGTCCCAATGAGCAGTTCTTC. Full variable domain (remainder filled in from reference TRBV28 and TRBJ2-1): DVKVTQSSRYLVKRTGEKVFLECVQDMDHENMFWYRQDPGLGLRLIYFSYDVKMKEKGDIPEGYSVSREKKERFSLILESASTNQTSMYLCASRPGRTRPNEQFFGPGTRLTVL.

In this sample, this clonotype turned up many times. J is TRBJ1-2 and V is TRBV12-3 or TRBV12-4; a weak D match, TRBD1 (5 bases). The CDR3 totals 15 residues. Trimming removed 6 bases at V and 2 bases at J, with 16 bases between. In DNA, the CDR3 is TGTGCCAGCAGCCCCACGGGGCGGTGGAACTATGGCTACACCTTC. Translation gives CASSPTGRWNYGYTF.